This TCR beta chain was identified in a study of PD-L1 blockade in urothelial cancer. Study context: About 85% of the 29 patients were males with bladder-origin urothelial cancer.

Clones were sequenced by immunoSEQ multiplex PCR, and TCRdb holds only the in-frame ones, with some missing. Of more than 45,000 clones listed, around 88% are singletons. There are 14 residues in the CDR3. V was pared by 8 bases and J by 4 bases, with 7 bases of the junction left unmatched. Germline V gene data show CDR1 as SNHLY and CDR2 as FYNNEI. This rearrangement joins TRBV2 to TRBJ2-3; 9 bases line up with TRBD1. The sequence was collected from a man in his sixties with urothelial cancer. The material was PBMCs, obtained around atezolizumab (anti-PD-L1) treatment. CDR3 coding DNA: TGTGCCAGCGCCCGGGACAGGGTCCCAGATACGCAGTATTTT. This sequence encodes CASARDRVPDTQYF.